This TCR beta chain was obtained from a study of shared clonotypes between healthy human individuals. Authors' methods: Sequence data from immunoSEQ were junction-only and lacked quality scores; consequently, filtering differed. TCRdb keeps only in-frame clones here, not all; method: immunoSEQ multiplex PCR. The DNA gave D and trimming, while V, J and clone size come from that table. The data hold about 510,000 clones, with nearly 80% observed a single time. Unmatched junction bases numbered 9, after V lost 8 bases and J lost 9 bases. Looked up from germline, CDR1 is MDHEN and CDR2 is SYDVKM. This CDR3 contains 12 residues.

This chain uses TRBV28 with TRBJ1-2; 7 nucleotides match TRBD1. Sequencing used PBMCs. The clonotype originates from a middle-aged woman in good health. Some clones in this sample may be carry-over from other donors' samples. CDR3 bases: TGTGCCAGCGAGGGGGCGGAGTTGAGCTACACCTTC. As protein: CASEGAELSYTF.